These T cell receptor beta chains were read from a single sample in a study of a mutant IDH1 vaccine in newly diagnosed glioma. Antigens for these TCRs are unknown. TCRdb's copy holds only in-frame clones and misses some; the assay was immunoSEQ multiplex PCR. The sample has nearly 50,000 clones, around 84% seen once; the top ten hold under 4.5%. Sample: PBMCs, taken from a glioma patient whose treatment included an IDH1 peptide vaccine. The origin of the receptors is a woman between 25 and 40 years old with glioma. Some clones in this sample may be carry-over from other donors' samples. Each CDR3 is given with its conserved first and last residue. A D gene is named only where the DNA matches it firmly. Clone size is given for some rows only: seen once, a few or many times, or a class if the clone is expanded.

TRBV7-2	-	TRBJ1-2	-	CASSLDSNYGYTF	TGTGCCAGCAGCTTAGATTCTAACTATGGCTACACCTTC
TRBV5-5	once	TRBJ1-5	-	CASSVGPGGNQPQHF	TGTGCCAGCAGTGTAGGGCCTGGGGGCAATCAGCCCCAGCATTTT
TRBV7-9	-	TRBJ1-1	-	CASSIRQSSTEAFF	TGTGCCAGCAGCATTCGACAGAGTAGTACTGAAGCTTTCTTT
TRBV18	-	TRBJ2-7	TRBD1	CASSPQDRVHEQYF	TGTGCCAGCTCACCCCAGGACAGGGTGCACGAGCAGTACTTC
TRBV6-5	once	TRBJ2-7	TRBD2	CASSPGLAGGYEQYF	TGTGCCAGCAGTCCCGGACTAGCGGGAGGGTACGAGCAGTACTTC
TRBV4-1	-	TRBJ2-5	-	CASSQGGQVETQYF	TGCGCCAGCAGCCAAGGAGGTCAAGTAGAGACCCAGTACTTC
TRBV9	once	TRBJ2-5	-	CASSVGQGVGGETQYF	TGTGCCAGCAGCGTAGGACAGGGCGTAGGAGGGGAGACCCAGTACTTC
TRBV19	-	TRBJ1-1	-	CASSPFPRVNTEAFF	TGTGCCAGTAGTCCCTTCCCCAGGGTGAACACTGAAGCTTTCTTT
TRBV27	-	TRBJ1-1	-	CASGVGGNTEAFF	TGTGCCAGCGGCGTGGGGGGGAACACTGAAGCTTTCTTT
TRBV29-1	-	TRBJ2-7	-	CSVWTDSRDEQYF	TGCAGCGTTTGGACGGACTCGAGGGACGAGCAGTACTTC
TRBV19	-	TRBJ1-2	TRBD1	CASRDKGQGERGYTF	TGTGCCAGTAGGGATAAAGGACAGGGGGAAAGGGGCTACACCTTC
TRBV11-2	-	TRBJ2-2	-	CASSFKRNTGELFF	TGTGCCAGCAGCTTTAAGCGGAACACCGGGGAGCTGTTTTTT
TRBV7-9	-	TRBJ2-1	TRBD2	CASSLRGTSGRGEQFF	TGTGCCAGCAGCTTAAGGGGTACTAGCGGGAGAGGTGAGCAGTTCTTC
TRBV7-8	-	TRBJ2-7	TRBD1	CASSLWDRSNEQYF	TGTGCCAGCAGCTTATGGGACAGGTCGAACGAGCAGTACTTC
TRBV2	few	TRBJ1-1	-	CASKGEGPHGSANTEAFF	TGTGCCAGCAAGGGGGAGGGACCCCATGGATCGGCGAACACTGAAGCTTTCTTT
TRBV5-1	-	TRBJ1-2	-	CASSLAEAANYGYTF	TGCGCCAGCAGCTTGGCCGAGGCCGCTAACTATGGCTACACCTTC
TRBV6-5	-	TRBJ2-4	TRBD2	CASKITSGGRNIQYF	TGTGCCAGCAAGATCACTAGCGGGGGGAGAAACATTCAGTACTTC
TRBV6-5	-	TRBJ2-1	TRBD2	CASSPSGSGNEQFF	TGTGCCAGCAGTCCTAGCGGGAGTGGTAATGAGCAGTTCTTC
TRBV6-1	-	TRBJ1-1	-	CASSSGLSTEAFF	TGTGCCAGCAGTTCCGGGTTGAGCACTGAAGCTTTCTTT
TRBV19	-	TRBJ1-2	-	CASSIGGSDYGYTF	TGTGCCAGTAGTATCGGGGGTTCGGACTATGGCTACACCTTC
TRBV11-2	-	TRBJ2-5	-	CASSLRSRWETQYF	TGTGCCAGCAGCTTAAGAAGCAGGTGGGAGACCCAGTACTTC
TRBV27	few	TRBJ2-7	TRBD2	CASSVAGGPYEQYF	TGTGCCAGCAGCGTAGCGGGAGGTCCCTACGAGCAGTACTTC
TRBV7-9	once	TRBJ2-5	TRBD2	CASSLGGGPDRIYGTQYF	TGTGCCAGCAGCTTAGGGGGGGGACCGGACCGAATTTATGGGACCCAGTACTTC
TRBV6-4	-	TRBJ2-5	TRBD1	CASSPGQGETQYF	TGTGCCAGCAGTCCTGGACAGGGAGAGACCCAGTACTTC
TRBV19	-	TRBJ1-2	TRBD1	CASRIQDRGNYGYTF	TGTGCCAGTAGGATCCAAGACAGGGGTAACTATGGCTACACCTTC
TRBV6-1	-	TRBJ2-7	TRBD2	CASSEAGTSGRNEQYF	TGTGCCAGCAGTGAAGCTGGGACTAGCGGGAGAAACGAGCAGTACTTC
TRBV5-4	-	TRBJ2-2	-	CASSLRLEGELFF	TGTGCCAGCAGCTTACGACTGGAAGGGGAGCTGTTTTTT
TRBV13	-	TRBJ2-7	-	CASRTGGRSYEQYF	TGTGCCAGCAGGACAGGAGGACGATCCTACGAGCAGTACTTC
TRBV5-4	few	TRBJ1-1	-	CASRAVGANTEAFF	TGTGCCAGCAGGGCTGTGGGAGCGAACACTGAAGCTTTCTTT
TRBV29-1	few	TRBJ1-1	-	CSVHLNTEAFF	TGCAGCGTGCATTTGAACACTGAAGCTTTCTTT
TRBV4-2	-	TRBJ1-1	-	CASSQSRTVQGLNTEAFF	TGTGCCAGCAGCCAGTCCCGGACGGTACAGGGCCTGAACACTGAAGCTTTCTTT
TRBV7-9	-	TRBJ2-1	TRBD2	CAGQRESYNEQFF	TGTGCCGGCCAGCGGGAGTCCTACAATGAGCAGTTCTTC
TRBV5-6	few	TRBJ1-1	-	CASSLVWNTEAFF	TGTGCCAGCAGCCTTGTGTGGAACACTGAAGCTTTCTTT
TRBV5-1	once	TRBJ2-3	TRBD1	CASSLGDRGTDTQYF	TGCGCCAGCAGCTTGGGGGACAGGGGCACAGATACGCAGTATTTT
TRBV5-1	-	TRBJ2-7	TRBD1	CASSLASGTGVAYEQYF	TGCGCCAGCAGCTTGGCCTCCGGGACAGGGGTGGCCTACGAGCAGTACTTC
TRBV27	-	TRBJ1-5	-	CASSPSGATQPQHF	TGTGCCAGCAGTCCCTCAGGGGCTACTCAGCCCCAGCATTTT
TRBV30	-	TRBJ1-3	-	CAWSGGDTIF	TGTGCCTGGAGTGGTGGGGACACGATTTTT
TRBV30	-	TRBJ1-5	-	CAWSVRGQGPQPQHF	TGTGCCTGGAGTGTACGGGGGCAGGGCCCGCAGCCCCAGCATTTT
TRBV10-1	once	TRBJ1-4	-	CATPRRRTEPGNEKLFF	TGCGCCACGCCGCGGCGTAGGACTGAACCAGGGAATGAAAAACTGTTTTTT
TRBV20-1	-	TRBJ2-3	-	CSGRGTDTQYF	TGCAGTGGTCGAGGCACAGATACGCAGTATTTT
TRBV7-2	few	TRBJ1-1	-	CASSFRTENTEAFF	TGTGCCAGCAGCTTCCGTACAGAGAACACTGAAGCTTTCTTT
TRBV7-9	-	TRBJ1-2	TRBD1	CASSGDRGISGLDYGYTF	TGTGCCAGCAGCGGGGACAGGGGAATTTCTGGTTTGGACTATGGCTACACCTTC
TRBV13	-	TRBJ2-2	-	CASSLRGPGELFF	TGTGCCAGCAGCTTGCGAGGGCCCGGGGAGCTGTTTTTT
TRBV7-6	-	TRBJ2-2	TRBD2	CASSLASSGKAGELFF	TGTGCCAGCAGCTTAGCAAGTAGCGGGAAGGCCGGGGAGCTGTTTTTT
TRBV2	-	TRBJ2-7	-	CASNRQPSYEEQYF	TGTGCCAGCAACAGACAGCCTTCCTACGAAGAGCAGTACTTC
TRBV7-3	-	TRBJ2-1	-	CASSLDGEQFF	TGTGCCAGCAGCTTAGACGGTGAGCAGTTCTTC
TRBV1	-	TRBJ1-5	-	CTSSQLTGTASQPQHF	TGCACCAGCAGCCAACTAACAGGGACTGCTAGTCAGCCCCAGCATTTT
TRBV4-2	-	TRBJ2-5	-	CASSPLIGRGGETQYF	TGTGCCAGCAGCCCCTTAATAGGCAGGGGAGGTGAGACCCAGTACTTC
TRBV6-6	-	TRBJ2-7	TRBD1	CASSYSGTGVDEQYF	TGTGCCAGCAGTTACTCCGGGACAGGGGTGGACGAGCAGTACTTC
TRBV5-6	-	TRBJ2-1	TRBD2	CASSFLTSRLF	TGTGCCAGCAGCTTCTTGACTAGCCGGCTCTTC
TRBV7-9	-	TRBJ2-2	-	CASSLVRDTGELFF	TGTGCCAGCAGCTTAGTACGGGACACCGGGGAGCTGTTTTTT
TRBV7-6	-	TRBJ2-5	-	CASSYRQGTETQYF	TGTGCCAGCAGCTATCGCCAGGGAACAGAGACCCAGTACTTC
TRBV11-3	-	TRBJ2-5	-	CASSLEETQYF	TGTGCCAGCAGCTTGGAGGAGACCCAGTACTTC
TRBV7-6	once	TRBJ2-5	TRBD2	CASSRGGRGTKETQYF	TGTGCCAGCAGCCGTGGCGGGAGGGGAACAAAAGAGACCCAGTACTTC
TRBV5-6	-	TRBJ1-3	-	CASSLGNSGNTIYF	TGTGCCAGCAGCTTGGGGAACTCTGGAAACACCATATATTTT
TRBV4-1	once	TRBJ2-1	TRBD1	CASSQTETGNNEQFF	TGCGCCAGCAGCCAAACCGAGACAGGGAACAATGAGCAGTTCTTC
TRBV6-1	-	TRBJ1-5	-	CASSENTLPNQPQHF	TGTGCCAGCAGTGAAAATACACTACCCAATCAGCCCCAGCATTTT
TRBV19	-	TRBJ2-7	-	CASSRPTVPWEQYF	TGTGCCAGTAGTAGACCGACAGTTCCGTGGGAGCAGTACTTC
TRBV13	-	TRBJ2-7	-	CASSFVGDSYEQYF	TGTGCCAGCAGCTTTGTAGGGGACTCCTACGAGCAGTACTTC